These 20 T cell receptor beta chains share one sample of origin, sequenced in a study of blood T cell repertoires in COVID-19. The table came from immunoSEQ multiplex PCR; TCRdb's copy has only in-frame clones and leaves some out. The profile shows about 200,000 clones, approximately 84% of them singletons. The source material was peripheral blood. These receptors all stem from a human donor with acute or convalescent COVID-19. The donor label of this sample is uncertain.

V and J are TRBV6-2 or TRBV6-3 and TRBJ1-3; D uncertain. The CDR3 runs 17 residues. CDR1 is MNHEY, CDR2 SVGEGT, per germline. The V gene lost 1 base and the J gene lost 0 bases, with 13 bases spanning the gap. The CDR3 DNA follows: TGTGCCAGCAGTTACTTGGCAGGAAAAACCTCTGGAAACACCATATATTTT. It encodes CASSYLAGKTSGNTIYF.

At least ten counts were recorded for this clone. V is TRBV4-3 and J is TRBJ1-5; TRBD1 aligns across 10 bases. The germline gives CDR1 LGHNA, CDR2 YSLEER. The length of the CDR3 is 15 residues. The J segment lost 4 bases and the V segment lost 3 bases, leaving 3 bases of the junction unmatched. In nucleotides, the CDR3 is TGCGCCAGCAGCCACCGGACAGGGGGTAATCAGCCCCAGCATTTT. It is translated as CASSHRTGGNQPQHF.

The chain joins TRBV4-2 to TRBJ1-1; perhaps TRBD1 as D (6 bases). V shed 0 bases and J shed 2 bases, with 13 bases lying between them. The CDR3 loop spans 16 amino acids. Germline V CDR1 and CDR2: LGHNA, YNFKEQ. CDR3 in amino acids: CASSQDPGRGNTEAFF. Here the CDR3 DNA reads TGTGCCAGCAGCCAAGATCCTGGCAGGGGTAACACTGAAGCTTTCTTT.

The CDR3 DNA reads TGCAGCGTTGAAGATGACAGGGGAGTCTACAATGAGCAGTTCTTC. Translating gives CSVEDDRGVYNEQFF. The chain is built from TRBV29-1 and TRBJ2-1; 8 bases align to TRBD1. CDR1 is SQVTM, CDR2 ANQGSEA, per germline. The CDR3 covers 15 residues. The trim removed 0 bases at V and 3 bases at J, leaving 4 bases unmatched.

The chain has TRBV9 and TRBJ2-3; 9 bases match TRBD2. The V gene end was trimmed by 6 bases and the J gene end by 4 bases; junction bases not matched to a gene: 12. CDR3 length: 16 residues. In germline, CDR1 is SGDLS, CDR2 YYNGEE. The CDR3 reads CASTLGGGRGSDTQYF. The CDR3 coding sequence is TGTGCCAGCACCCTGGGCGGCGGGAGGGGGTCAGATACGCAGTATTTT.

The chain combines TRBV7-9 with TRBJ2-3, with 8 bases aligning to TRBD2. Germline CDR1 and CDR2: SEHNR and FQNEAQ (reference sequence). V lost 5 bases, J lost 3 bases, and 7 bases stayed unmatched. CDR3 length equals 15 residues. CDR3 coding DNA: TGTGCCAGCAGCCGGAGCGGGAGTCTGACAGATACGCAGTATTTT. Residues: CASSRSGSLTDTQYF.

Only one count was recorded for this clone. V gene TRBV3-1 (or the pseudogene TRBV3-2) combines with J gene TRBJ2-6; 7 bases are a match to TRBD2. CDR1 is LGHDT and CDR2 is YNNKEL in the germline V gene (reference sequence). J gave up 0 bases and V 0 bases, and 2 bases lay outside the gene matches. The CDR3 is 17 residues long. CDR3 DNA: TGTGCCAGCAGCCAAGAGGGCGGGGGCTCTGGGGCCAACGTCCTGACTTTC. Translation: CASSQEGGGSGANVLTF.

This chain joins TRBV7-2 and TRBJ1-2; 7 bases map to TRBD1. The CDR3 has 15 residues. V lost 4 bases and J lost 5; bases outside the gene matches: 10. Germline loops: CDR1 SGHTA, CDR2 FQGNSA. The CDR3: CASSSRVVRGYGYTF. The CDR3 nucleotides are TGTGCCAGCAGCTCCCGAGTAGTCAGGGGGTATGGCTACACCTTC.

This clone was seen a handful of times. The V call is TRBV10-3, the J call TRBJ2-3; the match to TRBD2 covers 12 bases. The germline CDR1 and CDR2 sequences are ENHRY and SYGVKD. Trimming cost V 5 bases and J 1 base; bases outside gene matches: 4. There are 16 residues in the CDR3. The DNA of the CDR3 is TGTGCCATCAGTACGGGACTAGCGGGTCGCACAGATACGCAGTATTTT. Residues: CAISTGLAGRTDTQYF.

CDR3 DNA: TGTGCCAGCAGTGGAACTAGTTACACTAGCACAGATACGCAGTATTTT. Protein: CASSGTSYTSTDTQYF. The chain combines TRBV3-1 (or the pseudogene TRBV3-2) with TRBJ2-3, with D possibly being TRBD2 (5 bases). V lost 6 bases and J lost 0, with 16 bases in between. CDR1 and CDR2 from the germline V gene are LGHDT and YNNKEL (reference sequence). The CDR3 is made up of 16 amino acids.

The rearrangement uses TRBV5-4 and TRBJ1-1; maybe TRBD1 (6 bases). The CDR3 totals 14 residues. Deletions cut 2 bases from V and 1 base from J, with 9 bases between. Germline V CDR1 and CDR2: SGHNT, YYREEE (reference sequence). CDR3 amino acids: CASSFQTGNTEAFF. The CDR3 DNA reads TGTGCCAGCAGCTTTCAGACAGGGAACACTGAAGCTTTCTTT.

The chain has TRBV19 and TRBJ2-1; 8 bases are shared with TRBD2. V lost 6 bases to trimming and J lost 9 bases; unmatched junction nucleotides: 7. Germline CDR1 and CDR2: LNHDA and SQIVND (reference sequence). The CDR3 totals 13 residues. CDR3 sequence reads: CASRGGLAAEQFF. In DNA form, the CDR3 reads TGTGCCAGTAGGGGAGGACTAGCAGCTGAGCAGTTCTTC.

CDR3 in DNA: TGTGCCAGCAGCCCCGACAGGAATGAGCAGTTCTTC. Protein sequence: CASSPDRNEQFF. The chain has TRBV14 and TRBJ2-1, with D possibly matching TRBD1 (6 bases). The CDR3 has 12 residues. Trimming removed 4 bases from V and 7 bases from J, with 8 bases in between. Germline CDR1 is SGHDN and CDR2 is FVKESK.

The chain links TRBV6-1 to TRBJ1-2; maybe TRBD1 (5 bases). The CDR3 runs 13 residues. Germline V gene sequence: CDR1 MNHNS, CDR2 SASEGT. Trimming left V 1 base short and J 2 bases short, with 5 bases between. For the CDR3, the DNA is TGTGCCAGCAGTGAAGACAGGAACTATGGCTACACCTTC. Protein product: CASSEDRNYGYTF.

This clone was counted a single time. V gene TRBV15 combines with J gene TRBJ1-5; D possibly corresponds to TRBD1 (5 bases). The CDR3 consists of 13 residues. Per germline, CDR1 LNHNV and CDR2 YYDKDF (reference sequence). With 5 bases removed from V and 4 bases from J, the gap between germline ends came to 9 bases. Here the CDR3 DNA reads TGTGCCACCAGCCCGCAGGGTAATCAGCCCCAGCATTTT. It is translated as CATSPQGNQPQHF. Supplemented by reference TRBV15 and TRBJ1-5, the full variable domain reads DAMVIQNPRYQVTQFGKPVTLSCSQTLNHNVMYWYQQKSSQAPKLLFHYYDKDFNNEADTPDNFQSRRPNTSFCFLDIRSPGLGDTAMYLCATSPQGNQPQHFGDGTRLSIL.

The chain links TRBV29-1 to TRBJ2-3; 7 bases are a match to TRBD1. CDR3 length: 15 amino acids. The ends lost 6 bases at V and 0 bases at J; junction bases unmatched: 9. Germline V gives CDR1 SQVTM, CDR2 ANQGSEA. The CDR3 here is CSVSRDSSSTDTQYF. The CDR3 nucleotides are TGCAGCGTATCTCGGGACAGTAGTAGCACAGATACGCAGTATTTT.

The chain has TRBV7-3 and TRBJ2-2, with 10 bases matching TRBD2. J gave up 1 base and V 6 bases, and 5 bases lay outside the gene matches. CDR1 is SGHTA, CDR2 FQGTGA, per germline. The CDR3 extends over 16 amino acids. The CDR3: CASSPSGRGNTGELFF. CDR3 DNA sequence: TGTGCCAGCAGTCCTAGCGGGAGAGGGAACACCGGGGAGCTGTTTTTT.

The CDR3 protein is CASSPRNAGNSGANVLTF. The CDR3 DNA sequence: TGTGCCAGCAGCCCCCGAAACGCAGGAAACTCTGGGGCCAACGTCCTGACTTTC. V is TRBV9 and J is TRBJ2-6; D ambiguous. The CDR3 has 18 amino acids. The germline gives CDR1 SGDLS, CDR2 YYNGEE. V was pared by 4 bases and J by 0 bases, with 17 bases between.

J is TRBJ2-3 and V is TRBV4-3; TRBD2 matches at 10 bases. Looked up from germline, CDR1 is LGHNA and CDR2 is YSLEER. The CDR3 totals 17 residues. Trimming cost V 0 bases and J 5 bases; bases outside gene matches: 8. CDR3 protein: CASSQESSAGGGDTQYF. CDR3 nucleotides: TGCGCCAGCAGCCAAGAATCCTCAGCGGGAGGGGGAGATACGCAGTATTTT.

The CDR3 loop reads CAWSFQGSGGYTF. The CDR3 DNA sequence: TGTGCCTGGAGTTTTCAGGGGTCAGGCGGCTACACCTTC. The chain couples TRBV30 to TRBJ1-2, with a weak D call TRBD1 (6 bases). In germline, CDR1 is GTSNPN, CDR2 SVGIG (reference sequence). The length of the CDR3 is 13 residues. Trimming shortened V by 2 bases and J by 8 bases, and 15 bases separated the two germline ends.